The clone carrying this T cell receptor beta chain was recorded a few times. This entry is derived from a study of control samples from healthy donors and cancer patients. Profiling relied on immunoSEQ multiplex PCR, and the TCRdb table lists in-frame clones only, not all of them. Among under 7,500 clones listed, roughly 80% were seen once. The CDR3 contains 15 residues. J gave up 2 bases and V 0 bases, and 1 base lay outside the gene matches. CDR1 MNHEY and CDR2 SVGAGI come from the germline V gene. The TCR originated in a male donor with melanoma. Sequencing input: formalin-fixed, paraffin-embedded tissue. This rearrangement joins TRBV6-5 to TRBJ2-1; the match to TRBD1 covers 7 bases. Written as DNA, the CDR3 is TGTGCCAGCAGTTACTCAGGGGGCCCCTACAATGAGCAGTTCTTC. Amino acid sequence: CASSYSGGPYNEQFF.